The TCR beta chain under discussion was sequenced for a study of blood T cells in healthy people across ages. Trimming took off 0 bases at V and 6 bases at J, with 20 bases between the two ends. Germline CDR1 and CDR2: SGHKS and YYEKEE (reference sequence). There are 17 residues in the CDR3. This clonotype was detected ten times or more. With a J-beta primer mix and a sample-barcoded 5' primer, a second PCR ran about 7 to 11 cycles. Carrying 12 random nucleotides, a template-switch adaptor labeled each individual cDNA molecule. TCRdb processed the 5' RACE reads anew with MiXCR; each CDR3 protein has one entry. The table records roughly 1.6 million distinct CDR3 sequences, 34% of them present only once.

The receptor was isolated from a woman in her twenties or thirties in good health. The sequenced sample was blood. The J gene is TRBJ2-3, the V gene TRBV5-5, with D unresolved. Written as DNA, the CDR3 is TGTGCCAGCAGCTTGGCCGTCCGGGCTACCTTAACGGATACGCAGTATTTT. This sequence encodes CASSLAVRATLTDTQYF.